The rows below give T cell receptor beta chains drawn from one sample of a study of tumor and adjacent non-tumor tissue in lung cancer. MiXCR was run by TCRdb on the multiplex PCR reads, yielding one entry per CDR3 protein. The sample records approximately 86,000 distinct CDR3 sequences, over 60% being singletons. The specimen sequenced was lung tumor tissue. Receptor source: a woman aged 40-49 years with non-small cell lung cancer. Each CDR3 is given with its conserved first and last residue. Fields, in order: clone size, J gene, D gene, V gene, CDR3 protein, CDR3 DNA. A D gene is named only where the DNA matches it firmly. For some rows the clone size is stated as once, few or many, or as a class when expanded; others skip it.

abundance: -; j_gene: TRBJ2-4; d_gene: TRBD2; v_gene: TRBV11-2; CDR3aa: CAGSPLINGRDNIQYF; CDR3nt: TGTGCCGGCAGCCCTCTGATTAACGGGAGGGACAACATTCAGTACTTC
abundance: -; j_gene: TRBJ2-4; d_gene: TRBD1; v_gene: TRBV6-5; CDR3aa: CVSSQTGWNIHYF; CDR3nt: TGTGTCAGCAGCCAGACAGGGTGGAACATTCACTACTTC
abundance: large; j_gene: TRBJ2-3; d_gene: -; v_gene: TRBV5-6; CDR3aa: CASSLSDTQYF; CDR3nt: TGTGCCAGCAGCTTATCAGATACGCAGTATTTT
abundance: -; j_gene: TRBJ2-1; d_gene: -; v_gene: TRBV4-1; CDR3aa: CPSSQQDRDRSTEQFF; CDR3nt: TGCCCCAGCAGCCAACAAGACAGAGATCGGAGCACTGAGCAGTTCTTC
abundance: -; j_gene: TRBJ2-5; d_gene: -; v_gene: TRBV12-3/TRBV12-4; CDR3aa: CATSLPIAFSVEAQYF; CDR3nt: TGTGCCACCAGTCTCCCGATAGCGTTTTCGGTAGAGGCCCAGTACTTC
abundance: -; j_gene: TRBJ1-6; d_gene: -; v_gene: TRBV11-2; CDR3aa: CASSSDRDSSPLNF; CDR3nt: TGTGCCAGCAGCTCCGACAGAGATAGTTCACCCCTCAACTTT
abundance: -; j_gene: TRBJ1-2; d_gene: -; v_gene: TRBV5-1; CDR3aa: CASSLASGANYCYTF; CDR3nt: TGCGCCAGCAGCTTGGCCTCAGGGGCTAACTATTGCTACACCTTC
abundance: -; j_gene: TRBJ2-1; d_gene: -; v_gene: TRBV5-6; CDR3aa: CASSHMQGEQFF; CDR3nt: TGTGCCAGCAGCCACATGCAAGGTGAGCAGTTCTTC
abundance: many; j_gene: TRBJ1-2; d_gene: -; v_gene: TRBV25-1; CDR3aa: CASSELKGNGYTF; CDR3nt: TGTGCCAGCAGTGAATTGAAGGGGAACGGCTACACCTTC
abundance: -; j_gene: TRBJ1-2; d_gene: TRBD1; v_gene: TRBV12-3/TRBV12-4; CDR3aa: CASTKRGRGHGYTF; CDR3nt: TGTGCCAGCACCAAGAGGGGGCGCGGTCATGGCTACACCTTC
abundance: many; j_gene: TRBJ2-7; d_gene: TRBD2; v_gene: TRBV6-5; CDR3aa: CASRLAGTYEQYF; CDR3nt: TGTGCCAGCAGGCTAGCGGGGACATACGAGCAGTACTTC
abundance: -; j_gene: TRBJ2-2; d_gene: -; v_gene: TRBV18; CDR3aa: CASSPTGKADTRELFF; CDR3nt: TGTGCCAGCTCACCAACAGGGAAAGCCGACACCAGGGAGCTGTTTTTT
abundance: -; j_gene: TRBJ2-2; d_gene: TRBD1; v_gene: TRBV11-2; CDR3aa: CASSIDRAPGELFF; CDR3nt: TGTGCCAGCTCAATCGACAGGGCCCCCGGGGAGCTGTTTTTT
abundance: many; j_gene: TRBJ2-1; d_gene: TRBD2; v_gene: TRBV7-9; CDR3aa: CASSRLAGGSYNEQFF; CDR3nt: TGTGCCAGCAGCCGACTAGCGGGGGGCTCCTACAATGAGCAGTTCTTC
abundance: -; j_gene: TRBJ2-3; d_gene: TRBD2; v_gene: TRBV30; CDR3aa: CAWSVDGTRYSTDTQYF; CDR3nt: TGTGCCTGGAGTGTCGACGGGACTAGATATAGCACAGATACTCAGTATTTT
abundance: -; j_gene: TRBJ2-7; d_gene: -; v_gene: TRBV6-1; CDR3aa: CPSRTHSSGYEQYF; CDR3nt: TGTCCCAGCAGAACTCACTCCTCAGGCTACGAGCAGTACTTC
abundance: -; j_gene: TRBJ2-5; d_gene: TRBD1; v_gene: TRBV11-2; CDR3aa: CTSSLSLGQGVTQYF; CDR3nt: TGTACCAGCAGCCTTTCCCTGGGACAGGGTGTGACCCAATACTTC
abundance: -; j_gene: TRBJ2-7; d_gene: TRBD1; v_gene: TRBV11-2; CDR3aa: CAGSPGTGVSHEQYF; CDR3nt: TGTGCCGGCAGCCCCGGGACAGGGGTATCCCACGAACAGTACTTC
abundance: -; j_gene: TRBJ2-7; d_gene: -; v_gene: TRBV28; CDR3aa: CASDSFQKRAGAPYYEQYF; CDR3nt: TGTGCCAGCGACTCATTTCAAAAAAGAGCCGGGGCTCCGTACTACGAGCAGTACTTC
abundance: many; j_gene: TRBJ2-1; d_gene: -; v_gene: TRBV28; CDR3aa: CASRMPLNEQFF; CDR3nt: TGTGCCAGCAGAATGCCCCTCAATGAGCAGTTCTTC
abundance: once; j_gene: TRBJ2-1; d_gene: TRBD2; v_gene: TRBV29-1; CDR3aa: CSIDAMTSGRLGEQFF; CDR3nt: TGCAGCATTGATGCAATGACTAGCGGGAGGTTGGGTGAGCAGTTCTTC
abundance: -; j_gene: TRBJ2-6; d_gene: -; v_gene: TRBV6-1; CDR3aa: CVSSGIVSFSGVNVLTF; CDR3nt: TGTGTCAGCAGTGGGATCGTTTCCTTCTCTGGGGTCAACGTCCTGACTTTC
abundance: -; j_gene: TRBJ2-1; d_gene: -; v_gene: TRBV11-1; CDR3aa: CASSHTQGIHNKHFF; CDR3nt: TGTGCCAGCAGCCACACCCAGGGAATTCACAATAAGCACTTCTTC
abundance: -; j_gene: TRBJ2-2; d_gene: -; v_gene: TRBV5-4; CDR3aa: CASSLSGGNIVELFF; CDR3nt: TGTGCCAGCAGCTTGAGTGGGGGGAACATCGTGGAGTTGTTTTTT
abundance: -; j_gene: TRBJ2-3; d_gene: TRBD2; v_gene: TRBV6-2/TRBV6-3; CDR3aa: CASSSTSGCTDTQYF; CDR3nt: TGTGCCAGCAGCTCGACTAGCGGGTGCACAGATACGCAGTATTTT
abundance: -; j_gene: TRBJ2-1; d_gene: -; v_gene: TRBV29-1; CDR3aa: CSVGGDSHYNEQLF; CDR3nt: TGCAGCGTTGGGGGGGACTCCCATTACAATGAGCAGCTCTTC
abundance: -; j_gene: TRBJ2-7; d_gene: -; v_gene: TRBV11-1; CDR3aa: CTSGVRGGVYEQYF; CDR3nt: TGTACCAGCGGTGTGCGGGGCGGTGTGTACGAGCAGTACTTC
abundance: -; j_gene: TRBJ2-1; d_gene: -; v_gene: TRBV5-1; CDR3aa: CASSSRGDNELFF; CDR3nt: TGCGCCAGCAGCTCTAGGGGAGACAATGAGCTGTTCTTC
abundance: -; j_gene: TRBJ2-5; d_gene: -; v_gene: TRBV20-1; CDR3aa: CSARGGQLPLQETEYF; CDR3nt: TGCAGTGCTAGAGGCGGACAGTTACCTTTGCAAGAGACCGAGTACTTC
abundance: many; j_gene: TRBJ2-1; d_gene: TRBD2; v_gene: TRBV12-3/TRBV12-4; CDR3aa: CASSGAGGHLGEQFF; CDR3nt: TGTGCCAGCAGCGGAGCGGGGGGGCATTTAGGTGAGCAGTTCTTC
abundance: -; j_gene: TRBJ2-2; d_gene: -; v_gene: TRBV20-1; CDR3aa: CSASAQGTNTGELFF; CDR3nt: TGCAGTGCAAGTGCGCAGGGGACTAACACCGGGGAGCTGTTTTTT
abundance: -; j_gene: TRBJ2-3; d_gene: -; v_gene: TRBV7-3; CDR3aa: CASTSISGTDTQYF; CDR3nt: TGTGCCAGCACCTCGATTAGCGGGACAGACACGCAGTATTTT
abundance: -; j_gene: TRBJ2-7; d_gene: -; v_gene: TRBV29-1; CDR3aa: CSLGDGGVYEHYF; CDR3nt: TGCAGCCTTGGGGACGGAGGAGTTTACGAGCACTACTTC
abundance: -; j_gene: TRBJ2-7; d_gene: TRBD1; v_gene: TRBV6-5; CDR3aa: CASSKPRTGNYDQYF; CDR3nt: TGTGCCAGCAGTAAGCCCAGGACAGGGAACTACGATCAGTACTTC
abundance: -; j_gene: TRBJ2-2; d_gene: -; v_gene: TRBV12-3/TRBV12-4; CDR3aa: CANSLSTGELFF; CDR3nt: TGTGCCAACAGCTTAAGTACCGGGGAGCTGTTTTTT
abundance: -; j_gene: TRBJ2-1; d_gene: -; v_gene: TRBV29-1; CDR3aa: CSVFSRVPNEHFF; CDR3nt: TGCAGCGTTTTTTCAAGGGTCCCCAATGAGCACTTCTTC
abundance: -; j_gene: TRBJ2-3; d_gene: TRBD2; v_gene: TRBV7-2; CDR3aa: CAMGLASTDTQYF; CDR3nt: TGTGCCATGGGACTAGCGAGCACAGATACGCAGTATTTT
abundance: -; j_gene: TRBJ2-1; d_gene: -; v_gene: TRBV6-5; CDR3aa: CSSSLSGSSSSYNEQFF; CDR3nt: TGTTCCAGCAGTCTTAGCGGCTCTTCCAGCTCCTACAATGAGCAGTTCTTC
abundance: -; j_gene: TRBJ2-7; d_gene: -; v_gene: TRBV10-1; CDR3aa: CACSESGRVVYF; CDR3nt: TGCGCCTGCAGTGAGTCAGGACGGGTTGTGTACTTC
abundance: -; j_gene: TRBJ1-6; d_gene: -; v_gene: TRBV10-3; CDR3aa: CAISEIGHGNSPPHF; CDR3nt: TGTGCCATCAGTGAAATCGGACACGGTAATTCACCCCCCCACTTT
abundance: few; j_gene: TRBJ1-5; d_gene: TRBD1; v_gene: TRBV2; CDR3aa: CASSADRINQPQHF; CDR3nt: TGTGCCAGCAGTGCGGACAGGATCAATCAGCCCCAGCATTTT
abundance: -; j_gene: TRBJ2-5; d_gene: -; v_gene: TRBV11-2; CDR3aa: CASSLLYGKTQYF; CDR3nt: TGTGCCAGCAGCTTACTTTATGGAAAGACCCAGTACTTC
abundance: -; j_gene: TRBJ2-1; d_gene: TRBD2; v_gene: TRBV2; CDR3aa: CASMTSGNYNEQLF; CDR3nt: TGTGCCAGCATGACTAGCGGGAATTACAATGAGCAGCTCTTC
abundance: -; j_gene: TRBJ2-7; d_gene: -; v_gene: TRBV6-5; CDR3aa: CASSRTCFSSYEQYF; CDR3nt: TGTGCCAGTAGCCGAACCTGTTTTAGTTCCTACGAGCAGTACTTC
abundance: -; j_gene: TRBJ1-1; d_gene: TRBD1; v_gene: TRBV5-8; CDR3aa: CVNSLGQGHITEAFF; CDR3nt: TGTGTCAACAGCTTGGGACAGGGGCACATCACTGAAGCTTTCTTT
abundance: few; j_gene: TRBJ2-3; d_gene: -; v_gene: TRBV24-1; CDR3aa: CATSDPLQQISSTDTQYF; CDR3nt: TGTGCCACCAGTGATCCCCTCCAGCAGATTTCGAGCACAGATACGCAGTATTTT
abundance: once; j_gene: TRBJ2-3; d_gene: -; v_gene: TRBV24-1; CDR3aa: CATSDPEGTSTDTQYF; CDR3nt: TGTGCCACCAGTGACCCCGAGGGTACTAGCACAGATACGCAGTATTTT
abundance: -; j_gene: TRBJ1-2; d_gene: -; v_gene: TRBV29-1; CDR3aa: CSVATQPHYGYTF; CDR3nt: TGCAGCGTTGCCACACAGCCACATTATGGCTACACCTTC
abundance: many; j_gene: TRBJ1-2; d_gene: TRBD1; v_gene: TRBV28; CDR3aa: CASSLARGAGYTF; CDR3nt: TGTGCCAGCAGTTTAGCCAGGGGGGCCGGCTACACCTTC
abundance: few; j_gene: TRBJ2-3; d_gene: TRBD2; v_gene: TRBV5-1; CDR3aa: CASSLIAGGTDTQYF; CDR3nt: TGCGCCAGCAGCCTGATAGCGGGAGGGACAGATACGCAGTATTTT
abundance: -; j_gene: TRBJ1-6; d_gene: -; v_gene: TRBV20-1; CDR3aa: CSARDRQTSPLHF; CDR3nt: TGCAGTGCTAGAGATCGACAAACTTCACCCCTCCACTTT
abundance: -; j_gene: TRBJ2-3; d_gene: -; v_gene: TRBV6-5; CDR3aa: CASGYSANMQYF; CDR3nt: TGTGCCAGCGGTTACTCTGCAAATATGCAGTATTTT
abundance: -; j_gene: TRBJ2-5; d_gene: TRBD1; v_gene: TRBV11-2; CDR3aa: CASSPWTGQETQNF; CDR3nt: TGTGCCAGCAGCCCTTGGACAGGCCAAGAGACTCAAAACTTC